This T cell receptor (beta chain) was sequenced during a study of T cell clones after liver transplantation. The CDR3 is made up of 13 amino acids. Trimming took 0 bases from V and 6 from J, leaving 9 bases between them. CDR1 is SGHDT, CDR2 YYEEEE, per germline. Only in-frame clones appear in the TCRdb table, and some are missing; sequencing was by immunoSEQ multiplex PCR. Of about 16,000 clones listed, roughly nine tenths are singletons. Material: CD8+ T cells from blood, obtained 45 to 46 months after liver transplant. The genes are TRBV5-6 and TRBJ1-2; perhaps TRBD1 as D (5 bases). The receptor comes from a human patient who received a liver transplant. A share of the T cells may be of graft donor origin. The CDR3 DNA sequence: TGTGCCAGCAGCTTGGTAGGGGTGGATGGCTACACCTTC. Protein product: CASSLVGVDGYTF.